This T cell receptor (beta chain) emerged from a study of blood T cells in healthy people across ages (dated by TCRdb to between 2015 and 2016). Turning to the overall study: In model experiments, template switching captured about one uniquely barcoded TCR beta cDNA molecule for every two T cells. The study analyzed two additional independent replicas of 1 million unique cDNA reads from the same blood draw for two donors, one aged 18 to 30 and one aged 80 or older. Four age groups were formed from the donors: young (average around 15 years), middle-aged (just under 40), aged (about 62) and long-lived (less than 85). To avoid experimental bias, donors of different ages were distributed randomly across sequencing lanes. Age-related changes in TCR beta repertoire diversity were measured in the study by deep sequencing normalized with unique cDNA molecular identifiers.

Overall study outcomes, separate from this receptor: Estimates of total diversity based on one million sequenced T cells were regarded as lower bounds and as underestimates. Observed TCR beta diversity per million T cells fell roughly linearly with age, and a significant reduction was already apparent by age approximately 41. Bulk unsorted PBMC profiling prevented conclusive comparison of naive and antigen-experienced compartments. Because the CMV infection status of the donors was unknown, age-related changes in expanded clonotypes may potentially have been confounded. Compared with the aged group, the long-lived group had more naive CD4+ T cells, fewer expanded clones and increased TCR diversity, a pattern suggesting age selection. The percentage of naive T cells measured by flow cytometry correlated strongly with observed TCR beta diversity.

Remarks on this clonotype: This receptor's antigen is unknown. Base qualities are not at hand, and no much larger clone is one base apart.

Germline trimming amounts to 4 bases on V and 4 bases on J, with 14 as the count of junction bases outside the gene matches. The CDR3 has 16 amino acids, counting the end cysteine and phenylalanine. Only CDR3 DNA remains: 48 bases, in frame from the first base. The germline V gene (reference sequence) gives CDR1 as SGHNT and CDR2 as YYREEE. The roughly 39 donors, aged 6 to 90 years, were systemically healthy Caucasian individuals from Russia. About 9.6 milliliters of peripheral blood were collected from each donor into EDTA-treated Vacutainer tubes. Ficoll-Paque density-gradient centrifugation was used to isolate PBMCs, with at least 7 million per sample. Total RNA was extracted from PBMCs with Trizol reagent, with at least 5.5 micrograms obtained per sample. For every donor, flow cytometry on a PBMC aliquot measured the percentage of naive CD45RAhigh/CD27high T cells. Receptors were amplified or captured by 5' RACE. Sequencing took place on an Illumina HiSeq 2500. The second PCR ran for roughly 6 to 11 cycles and used a J-beta primer mix along with a sample-barcoded 5' primer. A template-switch 5' adaptor carrying 12 random nucleotides introduced a unique molecular identifier onto each TCR beta cDNA molecule. At least 2.5 million CDR3-containing paired-end reads were obtained from each sample. The Mint cDNA synthesis kit, primed by a TRBC-specific oligonucleotide, was used to synthesize first-strand cDNA from all RNA. All cDNA was treated with uracil-DNA glycosylase and then went through a first 18-cycle PCR with the universal primers M1SS and BC2_uni_R. In the source study's methods: For normalization, 1 million high-quality reads were randomly selected from each sample, with every read carrying a distinct molecular identifier. Instead of being binned into consensus sequences, reads that shared molecular identifiers were thrown out. MiTCR, run with a Q25 quality threshold and the strictest error-elimination algorithm, handled CDR3 identification, clonotype clustering and error correction. A nonparametric unseen species model using Euler transformation provided a lower-bound estimate of total TCR beta diversity. Through fastp at Q25 and MiXCR, TCRdb rebuilt clones from the public reads, retaining in-frame beta chains. Entries are consolidated by CDR3 protein sequence, retaining the most common genes and DNA. It is TCRdb's table, rather than the study itself, that gives the V and J calls and clone size. The sample profile shows hundreds of thousands of distinct CDR3 sequences; about 21% of them were found once. Roughly 3.4% of the sample is in the top ten clones.

The V and J segments used are TRBV5-4 and TRBJ2-7; 7 nucleotides in the junction match TRBD2. The sequenced sample was blood. This receptor was taken from a man aged 65 to 85 in good health. Here the CDR3 is given as CASSPTLAGVRYEQYF. The sequence in DNA is TGTGCCAGCAGCCCAACCTTGGCGGGAGTTCGGTACGAGCAGTACTTC.